The TCR beta chain under discussion was sequenced for a study of blood T cell repertoires in COVID-19. Study overall: Sites in the United States, Italy and Spain provided acute and convalescent COVID-19 samples.

Study processing details: Estimation of nucleated cell counts was performed using reference gene primer amplification. The assay was immunoSEQ multiplex PCR, and TCRdb's table has in-frame clones only and misses some. The D gene and trimming were derived from the DNA, and the V and J assignments and clone size from that table. The table lists approximately 140,000 clones, 80% to 90% of them singletons. J was trimmed by 6 bases and V by 5 bases; bases with no gene match: 13. CDR3 length equals 15 residues. Germline V gene sequence: CDR1 LNHDA, CDR2 SQIVND (reference sequence). The sequencing sample was made of peripheral blood. The sequence was obtained from a man aged 70-80 years with acute or convalescent COVID-19. V and J are TRBV19 and TRBJ2-7; 7 bases agree with TRBD1. CDR3 in amino acids: CASSLQGTAKGEQYF. For the CDR3, the DNA is TGTGCCAGTAGTCTCCAGGGGACAGCGAAGGGCGAGCAGTACTTC.